These 19 T cell receptor beta chains came from one sample sequenced in a study of T cell clonality in common variable immunodeficiency. Findings and caveats of the study: Fewer deletions and N-nucleotide insertions were reportedly seen in common variable immunodeficiency TCR beta sequences.

Here immunoSEQ multiplex PCR was the method, and the copy in TCRdb shows in-frame clones only, minus some. The sample was found to contain around 15,000 clones, and every one recurs. These TCRs' antigens remain unknown. The sequencing input was peripheral blood mononuclear cells. The receptors here all came from a human donor with common variable immunodeficiency.

In the case of this clone: The sequenced fragment ends 3 residues before the CDR3 boundary, so the rest is inferred from the germline J gene. This chain connects TRBV7-9 to TRBJ2-3; a possible D gene is TRBD1 (6 bases). The CDR3 consists of 13 residues. Germline lookup yields CDR1 SEHNR and CDR2 FQNEAQ (reference sequence). V lost 5 bases and J lost 3, with 9 bases in between. The CDR3 loop reads CASSATGTDTQYF. The CDR3 DNA, read in part, is TGTGCCAGCAGCGCAACAGGGACAGATACG.

This clone was counted only a few times. The read ends 3 residues early relative to the CDR3; the germline J gene fills the gap. V is TRBV2 and J is TRBJ2-1, with 10 nucleotides matching TRBD1. Germline CDR1 is SNHLY and CDR2 is FYNNEI. The trim removed 4 bases at V and 5 bases at J, leaving 5 bases unmatched. The CDR3 is 15 residues long. The CDR3 region is CASSGAGTGDNEQFF. The sequenced CDR3 bases are TGTGCCAGCAGTGGGGCCGGGACAGGGGACAATGAG. Variable domain in full (rest from reference TRBV2 and TRBJ2-1): EPEVTQTPSHQVTQMGQEVILRCVPISNHLYFYWYRQILGQKVEFLVSFYNNEISEKSEIFDDQFSVERPDGSNFTLKIRSTKLEDSAMYFCASSGAGTGDNEQFFGPGTRLTVL.

This clone was seen many times. From the germline J gene comes the end of the CDR3, since the read stops 3 residues before it. The chain combines TRBV14 with TRBJ2-7, with D possibly TRBD2 on 5 matching bases. The CDR3 is made up of 13 amino acids. Germline values: CDR1 SGHDN, CDR2 FVKESK. Between the trimmed V and J ends, which lost 5 bases and 6 bases, there was a span of 14 bases. CDR3 DNA (partial): TGTGCCAGCAGCGTCAACCGGGGTACCGAG. This gives the protein CASSVNRGTE. The CDR3, in full, reads CASSVNRGTEQYF.

Comments on this clone: The missing CDR3 end, 3 residues past where the read stops, is filled in from the germline J gene. The J gene is TRBJ1-4, the V gene TRBV18, with D possibly being TRBD1 (5 bases). CDR3 length: 15 residues. CDR1 and CDR2 from the germline V gene are KGHSH and LQKENI. Trimming took off 6 bases at V and 5 bases at J, with 16 bases between the two ends. The CDR3 here is CASSMTATLNEKLFF. CDR3 bases read: TGTGCCAGCTCGATGACAGCGACCCTAAATGAAAAA.

To note about this clone: The CDR3 end is not reached by the read, which stops 3 residues before it; the germline J gene fills it in. This sequence joins TRBV7-2 and TRBJ1-1, with a weak D call TRBD1 (6 bases). Trimming shortened V by 2 bases and J by 5 bases, and 12 bases separated the two germline ends. This CDR3 is 14 amino acids long. Germline values: CDR1 SGHTA, CDR2 FQGNSA. The CDR3: CASSLSGAGTEAFF. CDR3 DNA (partial): TGTGCCAGCAGCTTATCAGGGGCTGGGACTGAA.

As to this clone: The read is 3 residues too short to cover the CDR3 end, so that end is filled in from the germline J gene. The chain is built from TRBV18 and TRBJ1-6, with a possible D match to TRBD1 (6 bases). With 5 bases removed from V and 7 bases from J, the gap between germline ends came to 18 bases. Germline-derived CDR1 and CDR2 are KGHSH and LQKENI. The CDR3 runs 16 residues. CDR3 bases read: TGTGCCAGCTCATTCAGGACCGGGACAAGCAATTCACCC. This gives the protein CASSFRTGTSNSP. The whole CDR3 protein is CASSFRTGTSNSPLHF. The full variable domain, with the rest looked up from reference TRBV18 and TRBJ1-6, is NAGVMQNPRHLVRRRGQEARLRCSPMKGHSHVYWYRQLPEEGLKFMVYLQKENIIDESGMPKERFSAEFPKEGPSILRIQQVVRGDSAAYFCASSFRTGTSNSPLHFGNGTRLTVT.

This clone was recorded a few times. The CDR3 end lies 3 residues beyond the end of the read and is filled in from the germline J gene. This chain links TRBV2 with TRBJ1-5, with D perhaps matching TRBD1 (6 bases). CDR1 is SNHLY, CDR2 FYNNEI, per germline. CDR3 length: 15 residues. Trimming removed 5 bases at V and 0 bases at J, with 11 bases between. CDR3 bases read: TGTGCCAGCAGTCTGGACAGACATAGCAATCAGCCC. This codes for CASSLDRHSNQP. The whole CDR3 is CASSLDRHSNQPQHF.

In its sample, this clone was seen a few times. Coverage ceases 3 residues before the CDR3 finishes, and the germline J gene fills in the end. This chain joins TRBV19 and TRBJ2-2, with 9 bases lining up with TRBD1. The CDR3 spans 17 residues. After removal of 5 bases from V and 7 bases from J, the junction contained 14 bases not matched to a gene. Germline values: CDR1 LNHDA, CDR2 SQIVND (reference sequence). Incomplete CDR3 DNA: TGTGCCAGTAGTCCGTGGGATAGGACAGGGGTGGACGGGGAG. Translation gives CASSPWDRTGVDGE. The whole CDR3 reads CASSPWDRTGVDGELFF.

In regard to this clone: The read terminates 3 residues before the CDR3 end, so the remaining end is supplied by the germline J gene. V gene TRBV30 combines with J gene TRBJ1-5; tentative D call: TRBD1 (6 bases). V was pared by 1 base and J by 4 bases, with 14 bases between. Germline CDR1 reads GTSNPN; CDR2 reads SVGIG (reference sequence). The CDR3 has 15 residues. Partial CDR3 DNA: TGTGCCTGGAGTGCAGGGGATACCGAAAATCAGCCC. Protein: CAWSAGDTENQP. In full, the CDR3 is CAWSAGDTENQPQHF.

This clone was seen a few times. Here the CDR3 reads CASSLATGKGSPLHF. The DNA read from the CDR3 is TGTGCCAGCAGCTTAGCGACAGGGAAGGGATCACCC. This chain connects TRBV7-9 to TRBJ1-6; 7 bases align to TRBD1. The sequenced fragment ends 3 residues before the CDR3 boundary, so the rest is inferred from the germline J gene. CDR3 length equals 15 residues. Germline V gives CDR1 SEHNR, CDR2 FQNEAQ (reference sequence). After removal of 0 bases from V and 10 bases from J, the junction contained 6 bases not matched to a gene.

This clone was seen only a few times. The sequenced fragment ends 3 residues before the CDR3 boundary, so the rest is inferred from the germline J gene. This chain connects TRBV7-2 to TRBJ1-4, with 8 bases that match TRBD1. This CDR3 comprises 15 residues. J was trimmed by 8 bases and V by 0 bases; bases with no gene match: 5. Germline CDR1 and CDR2: SGHTA and FQGNSA. The DNA read from the CDR3 is TGTGCCAGCAGCTTAGCTCCACAGGGGGAAGAAAAA. It yields the protein CASSLAPQGEEK. The full CDR3 sequence reads CASSLAPQGEEKLFF.

For this clone: The CDR3 end lies 3 residues beyond the end of the read and is filled in from the germline J gene. The chain has TRBV18 and TRBJ1-1; 10 bases agree with TRBD1. V was clipped by 8 bases and J by 1 base; unmatched bases: 4. The CDR3 length is 14 residues. Germline values: CDR1 KGHSH, CDR2 LQKENI. CDR3 residues: CASAGQGENTEAFF. The CDR3 DNA, read in part, is TGTGCCAGCGCCGGACAGGGGGAGAACACTGAA. Full variable domain (remainder filled in from reference TRBV18 and TRBJ1-1): NAGVMQNPRHLVRRRGQEARLRCSPMKGHSHVYWYRQLPEEGLKFMVYLQKENIIDESGMPKERFSAEFPKEGPSILRIQQVVRGDSAAYFCASAGQGENTEAFFGQGTRLTVV.

This clone was seen a few times. The read terminates 3 residues ahead of where the CDR3 ends, so the germline J gene completes it. The V gene is TRBV6-2 or TRBV6-3, the J gene TRBJ2-7; 7 nucleotides agree with TRBD1. Per the germline V gene, CDR1 is MNHEY and CDR2 is SVGEGT. The CDR3 totals 11 residues. The junction had 1 base not matched to a gene; V was cut back by 7 bases and J by 4 bases. CDR3 bases read: TGTGCCAGCAACAGGGGTTACGAG. The encoded protein is CASNRGYE. In full, the CDR3 is CASNRGYEQYF.

This clone was picked up many times. With the read ending 3 residues before the CDR3 end, the germline J gene is used to fill in that end. This chain uses TRBV11-2 with TRBJ1-1; maybe TRBD1 (5 bases). CDR3 length equals 14 residues. The V gene lost 5 bases and the J gene lost 4 bases, with 14 bases spanning the gap. Germline V gene sequence: CDR1 SGHAT, CDR2 FQNNGV. The CDR3 is CASSQDQGGTEAFF. Partial CDR3 DNA: TGTGCCAGCAGCCAAGATCAGGGTGGCACTGAA. Using reference TRBV11-2 and TRBJ1-1 for the parts outside the CDR3, the full variable domain is EAGVAQSPRYKIIEKRQSVAFWCNPISGHATLYWYQQILGQGPKLLIQFQNNGVVDDSQLPKDRFSAERLKGVDSTLKIQPAKLEDSAVYLCASSQDQGGTEAFFGQGTRLTVV.

This clone was picked up many times. The CDR3 end falls 3 residues outside the read, so it is completed with the germline J gene. The rearrangement links TRBV18 to TRBJ2-7, with D tentatively TRBD1 (5 bases). From germline, CDR1 is KGHSH and CDR2 LQKENI. This CDR3 has 15 residues. The germline V and J ends were trimmed by 5 bases and 1 base, with 15 bases remaining between them. The sequenced part of the CDR3 DNA is TGTGCCAGCTCAAAGGGGCAGGGAATGTCCTACGAG. This codes for CASSKGQGMSYE. The whole CDR3 sequence is CASSKGQGMSYEQYF.

This clone was observed a few times. The read terminates 3 residues ahead of where the CDR3 ends, so the germline J gene completes it. The chain employs TRBV18 and TRBJ2-3, with 8 bases identical to TRBD1. There are 15 residues in the CDR3. CDR1 is KGHSH and CDR2 is LQKENI in the germline V gene. The trim removed 4 bases at V and 5 bases at J, leaving 8 bases unmatched. The DNA read from the CDR3 is TGTGCCAGCTCACTAACCGGACAGGGTGGAGATACG. Encoded protein: CASSLTGQGGDT. The whole CDR3 is CASSLTGQGGDTQYF.

Of note for this clone: The read finishes 3 residues shy of the CDR3 end, and the germline J gene is used to complete it. The rearrangement uses TRBV30 and TRBJ2-1, with 8 bases aligning to TRBD1. The ends lost 3 bases at V and 0 bases at J; junction bases unmatched: 7. Per germline, CDR1 GTSNPN and CDR2 SVGIG (reference sequence). This CDR3 has 16 amino acids. The CDR3 is CAWRKGQDRSYNEQFF. Partial CDR3 DNA: TGTGCCTGGAGGAAGGGACAGGACCGCTCCTACAATGAG.

A word on this clone: The sequence runs out 3 residues before the end of the CDR3; the remainder is reconstructed from the germline J gene. This chain uses TRBV6-2 or TRBV6-3 with TRBJ2-3; TRBD2 agrees at 7 bases. CDR3 length equals 15 residues. CDR1 is MNHEY and CDR2 is SVGEGT in the germline V gene. The V segment lost 1 base and the J segment 8 bases; nucleotides outside the gene matches: 9. The sequenced part of the CDR3 DNA is TGTGCCAGCAGTTACTTATCGGGGGGAAAGCGTACG. Its protein product is CASSYLSGGKRT. The entire CDR3 sequence reads CASSYLSGGKRTQYF.

This clone appeared a few times. The read falls 3 residues short of the CDR3 end, and the missing part is taken from the germline J gene. This sequence joins TRBV7-2 and TRBJ2-2; TRBD2 is a possible D gene (5 bases). V gave up 1 base and J gave up 8 bases, with 8 bases separating them. CDR1 and CDR2 from the germline V gene are SGHTA and FQGNSA. There are 13 residues in the CDR3. Here the CDR3 reads CASSLVRGGELFF. The sequenced part of the CDR3 DNA is TGTGCCAGCAGCTTAGTGCGCGGGGGGGAG.